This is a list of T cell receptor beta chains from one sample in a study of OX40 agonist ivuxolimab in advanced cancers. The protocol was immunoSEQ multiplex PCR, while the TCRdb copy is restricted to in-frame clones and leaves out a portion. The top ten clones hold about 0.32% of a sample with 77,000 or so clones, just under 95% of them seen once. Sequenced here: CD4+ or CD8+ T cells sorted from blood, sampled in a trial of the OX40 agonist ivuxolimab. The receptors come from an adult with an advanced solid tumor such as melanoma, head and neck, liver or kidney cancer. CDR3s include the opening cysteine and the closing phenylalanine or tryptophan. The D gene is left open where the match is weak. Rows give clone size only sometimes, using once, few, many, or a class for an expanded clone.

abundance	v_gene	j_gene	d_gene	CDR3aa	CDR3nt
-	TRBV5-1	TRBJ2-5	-	CASSDGLTRETQYF	TGCGCCAGCAGCGACGGACTAACCCGAGAGACCCAGTACTTC
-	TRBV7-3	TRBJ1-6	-	CASSQQAYNSPLHF	TGTGCCAGCAGCCAACAGGCGTATAATTCACCCCTCCACTTT
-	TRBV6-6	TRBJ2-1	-	CASSYYGQNEQFF	TGTGCCAGCAGTTACTACGGGCAGAATGAGCAGTTCTTC
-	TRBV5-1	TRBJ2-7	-	CASSLEYEQYF	TGCGCCAGCAGCTTGGAGTACGAGCAGTACTTC
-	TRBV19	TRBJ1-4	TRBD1	CASSRTGTANEKLFF	TGTGCCAGTAGCAGGACCGGGACAGCTAATGAAAAACTGTTTTTT
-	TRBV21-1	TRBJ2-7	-	CASSPTGESSYEQYF	TGTGCCAGCAGCCCTACGGGCGAGAGCTCCTACGAGCAGTACTTC
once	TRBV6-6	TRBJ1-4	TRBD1	CASSYQGAQEKLFF	TGTGCCAGCAGTTATCAGGGGGCGCAAGAAAAACTGTTTTTT
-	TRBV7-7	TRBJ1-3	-	CASSATGLAGNTIYF	TGTGCCAGCAGCGCAACAGGTCTCGCTGGAAACACCATATATTTT
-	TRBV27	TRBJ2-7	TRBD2	CASSLGLAGTYEQYF	TGTGCCAGCAGCCTTGGACTAGCGGGCACCTACGAGCAGTACTTC
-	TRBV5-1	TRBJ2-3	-	CASSLEPNTDTQYF	TGCGCCAGCAGCTTGGAACCGAACACAGATACGCAGTATTTT
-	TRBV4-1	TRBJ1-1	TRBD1	CASSQEEGADTEAFF	TGCGCCAGCAGCCAAGAAGAGGGGGCGGACACTGAAGCTTTCTTT
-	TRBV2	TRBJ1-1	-	CASSVTGLSDTEAFF	TGTGCCAGCAGTGTAACAGGGCTTTCGGACACTGAAGCTTTCTTT
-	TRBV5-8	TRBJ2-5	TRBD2	CASSLAFVGGGRGWTQYF	TGTGCCAGCAGCTTGGCTTTCGTGGGCGGCGGGAGAGGTTGGACCCAGTACTTC
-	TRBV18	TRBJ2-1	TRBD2	CASSPPHGRGEQFF	TGTGCCAGCTCACCACCTCACGGGAGGGGTGAGCAGTTCTTC
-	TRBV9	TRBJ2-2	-	CASSVGPGDTGELFF	TGTGCCAGCAGCGTAGGGCCGGGTGACACCGGGGAGCTGTTTTTT
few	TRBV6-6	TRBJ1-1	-	CASRTDGVEAFF	TGTGCCAGCAGAACAGATGGTGTTGAAGCTTTCTTT
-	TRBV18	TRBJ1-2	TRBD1	CASSPFQGAAYGYTF	TGTGCCAGCTCACCTTTCCAGGGGGCGGCCTATGGCTACACCTTC
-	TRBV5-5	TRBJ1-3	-	CASSSADSRTGNTIYF	TGTGCCAGCAGCTCCGCCGACAGTAGGACTGGAAACACCATATATTTT
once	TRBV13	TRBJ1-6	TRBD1	CASTVDRQSSPLHF	TGTGCCAGCACCGTGGACAGGCAAAGTTCACCCCTCCACTTT
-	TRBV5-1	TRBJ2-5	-	CASSLVQGRLGTQYF	TGCGCCAGCAGCTTGGTTCAGGGCCGTTTAGGGACCCAGTACTTC
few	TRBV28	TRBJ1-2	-	CASSLRVGPVGGYTF	TGTGCCAGCAGTTTACGCGTTGGTCCCGTGGGAGGCTACACCTTC
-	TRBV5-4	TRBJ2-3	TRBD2	CASSLPGLAGGTDTQYF	TGTGCCAGCAGCTTACCGGGACTAGCGGGCGGCACAGATACGCAGTATTTT
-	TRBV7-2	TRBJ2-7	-	CASSAGSGLPSYEQYF	TGTGCCAGCAGCGCAGGTTCAGGCTTGCCCTCCTACGAGCAGTACTTC
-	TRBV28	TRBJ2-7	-	CASSPRSDLHEQYF	TGTGCCAGCAGTCCCCGATCGGACTTGCACGAGCAGTACTTC
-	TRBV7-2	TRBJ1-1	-	CASSLEAGNEAFF	TGTGCCAGCAGCTTAGAAGCAGGCAATGAAGCTTTCTTT
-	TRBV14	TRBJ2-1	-	CASSQTGWEQFF	TGTGCCAGCAGCCAGACGGGGTGGGAGCAGTTCTTC
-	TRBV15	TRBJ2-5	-	CATSSSGGAWETQYF	TGTGCCACCAGCTCCTCAGGGGGGGCGTGGGAGACCCAGTACTTC
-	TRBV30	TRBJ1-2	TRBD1	CAWSRTTTGGLYGYTF	TGTGCCTGGAGTCGCACTACTACAGGGGGACTCTATGGCTACACCTTC
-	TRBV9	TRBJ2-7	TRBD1	CASSPRTGITYEQYF	TGTGCCAGCAGCCCCCGGACAGGGATAACCTACGAGCAGTACTTC
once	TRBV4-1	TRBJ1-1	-	CASSQDYWGTEAFF	TGCGCCAGCAGCCAAGATTATTGGGGCACTGAAGCTTTCTTT
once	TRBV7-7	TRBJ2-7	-	CASSLGTGSYEQYF	TGTGCCAGCAGCTTGGGGACCGGATCCTACGAGCAGTACTTC
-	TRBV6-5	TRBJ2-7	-	CASSLQVPYEQYF	TGTGCCAGCAGTTTACAGGTTCCCTACGAGCAGTACTTC
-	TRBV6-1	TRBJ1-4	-	CASISAYATNEKLFF	TGTGCCAGCATTTCAGCTTATGCAACTAATGAAAAACTGTTTTTT
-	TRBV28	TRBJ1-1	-	CASRVRNTEAFF	TGTGCCAGCAGGGTTCGGAACACTGAAGCTTTCTTT
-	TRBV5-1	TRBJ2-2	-	CASSLAFDTGELFF	TGCGCCAGCAGCTTGGCTTTCGACACCGGGGAGCTGTTTTTT
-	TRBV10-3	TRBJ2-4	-	CAISGGNLAKNIQYF	TGTGCCATCAGTGGGGGAAACCTAGCCAAAAACATTCAGTACTTC
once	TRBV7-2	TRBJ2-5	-	CASSFLEFGETQYF	TGTGCCAGCAGCTTTCTCGAGTTCGGGGAGACCCAGTACTTC
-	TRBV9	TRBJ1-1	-	CASSASRSNTEAFF	TGTGCCAGCAGCGCGTCAAGATCCAACACTGAAGCTTTCTTT
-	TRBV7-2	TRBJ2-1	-	CASSTAFEQFF	TGTGCCAGCAGCACCGCCTTCGAGCAGTTCTTC
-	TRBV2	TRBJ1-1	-	CASRAHGNTEAFF	TGTGCCAGCAGGGCACACGGGAACACTGAAGCTTTCTTT
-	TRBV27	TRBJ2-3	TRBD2	CASSLPDDKRGNRADTQYF	TGTGCCAGCAGTTTACCCGATGACAAGCGGGGGAATAGGGCAGATACGCAGTATTTT